Listed here is a single TCR beta chain. The antigen is undetermined. These data are taken from a study of cytomegalovirus exposure and HLA in healthy donors. Points from the study as a whole: The HLA-A and HLA-B alleles of most subjects were reportedly predicted accurately from TCR beta sequences. Follow-up analysis seemed to connect common viral pathogens with several of the most significant clusters identified.

Primers included in the PCR were 60 Vbeta and 13 Jbeta primers. The method was immunoSEQ multiplex PCR; TCRdb's version includes in-frame clones alone and lacks a portion of them. The sample contains about 200,000 clones, 65% to 85% of which appear only once. Germline assignment: CDR1 MNHNS and CDR2 SASEGT. V shed 6 bases and J shed 2 bases, with 13 bases lying between them. CDR3 length: 14 amino acids. The chain uses TRBV6-1 and TRBJ1-1; no firm D call. The sequenced sample was PBMCs. The TCR was taken from a boy aged 2 to 9 in good health and CMV-seronegative. Here the CDR3 DNA reads TGTGCCAGCAGCTCGTCCCTCCTAAACACTGAAGCTTTCTTT. Translating it yields CASSSSLLNTEAFF.